A single sample gave rise to the 23 T cell receptor beta chains below, sequenced in a study of control samples from healthy donors and cancer patients. Libraries were prepared by immunoSEQ multiplex PCR; TCRdb keeps only in-frame clonotypes and omits some of them. The sample lists fewer than 200,000 clones, 85% to 95% occurring once. The sequenced sample was blood. Receptors originate from a young man in good health.

V and J are TRBV27 and TRBJ1-6, with D possibly TRBD1 on 6 matching bases. The length of the CDR3 is 16 residues. Germline assignment: CDR1 MNHEY and CDR2 SMNVEV (reference sequence). V was trimmed by 2 bases and J by 1 base, leaving 9 bases between them. The CDR3 loop reads CASSLVGGSYNSPLHF. The DNA for the CDR3 is TGTGCCAGCAGTTTAGTAGGGGGGTCCTATAATTCACCCCTCCACTTT.

The CDR3 reads CASSPESGYGYTF. CDR3 bases: TGTGCCAGCTCACCAGAGAGTGGCTATGGCTACACCTTC. The chain employs TRBV18 and TRBJ1-2; D gene unclear. Trimming cost V 2 bases and J 4 bases, with 8 bases left between them. This CDR3 comprises 13 residues. Germline V gives CDR1 KGHSH, CDR2 LQKENI.

The rearrangement uses TRBV3-1 (or the pseudogene TRBV3-2) and TRBJ1-1; 8 positions agree with TRBD1. J lost 5 bases, V lost 1 base, and 0 bases had no gene match. Per the germline V gene, CDR1 is LGHDT and CDR2 is YNNKEL (reference sequence). CDR3 length: 13 amino acids. The CDR3 loop is CASSQGQGTEAFF. DNA of the CDR3: TGTGCCAGCAGCCAAGGACAGGGGACTGAAGCTTTCTTT.

The chain recombines TRBV4-1 with TRBJ2-1; 13 bases line up with TRBD2. The CDR3 sequence is 18 residues long. V shed 4 bases, J shed 15 bases, and the junction held 21 bases outside the gene matches. CDR1 is MGHRA and CDR2 is YSYEKL in the germline V gene. CDR3 region: CASSLDKITSGGAGGTFF. CDR3 DNA sequence: TGCGCCAGCAGCCTCGATAAAATCACTAGCGGGGGGGCCGGGGGTACGTTCTTC.

In DNA form, the CDR3 reads TGTGCCAGCAGCCCAGGGACTAGCGGATTGGGCGGGGAGCTGTTTTTT. Its translation is CASSPGTSGLGGELFF. V is TRBV3-1 (or the pseudogene TRBV3-2) and J is TRBJ2-2, with 11 nucleotides matching TRBD2. V trimming: 4 bases; J trimming: 7 bases; junction bases outside the gene matches: 8. The germline gives CDR1 LGHDT, CDR2 YNNKEL (reference sequence). CDR3 length: 16 residues.

The CDR3 DNA reads as TGTGCCAGCAGCCAACACTATGGACAGGGGGATAGGGGTCAGCCCCAGCATTTT. Translated, it gives CASSQHYGQGDRGQPQHF. V gene TRBV3-1 (or the pseudogene TRBV3-2) combines with J gene TRBJ1-5, with 10 nucleotides matching TRBD1. With V trimmed by 2 bases and J by 6 bases, 13 bases remained unmatched. The CDR3 has 18 amino acids. Germline CDR1 LGHDT, CDR2 YNNKEL (reference sequence).

The J gene is TRBJ2-7, the V gene TRBV27; unclear D gene. The ends were cut back, 6 bases at V and 0 bases at J, with 12 bases in the middle. This CDR3 is built from 14 residues. The germline gives CDR1 MNHEY, CDR2 SMNVEV (reference sequence). Here the CDR3 reads CASRPPGPSYEQYF. The CDR3, as DNA: TGTGCCAGCAGGCCCCCGGGCCCCTCCTACGAGCAGTACTTC.

This chain uses TRBV6-6 with TRBJ2-3; D gene ambiguous. This CDR3 spans 13 amino acids. V was cut by 7 bases and J by 2 bases, with 10 bases left in between. Germline lookup yields CDR1 MNHNY and CDR2 SVGAGI (reference sequence). The CDR3 DNA reads as TGTGCCAGCACCTCACCCCACACAGATACGCAGTATTTT. Its translation: CASTSPHTDTQYF.

The rearrangement joins TRBV4-3 to TRBJ2-1; D remains ambiguous. Germline CDR1 and CDR2: LGHNA and YSLEER. This CDR3 region has 12 residues. The V end lost 1 base, the J end lost 8 bases, and 6 bases lay between the germline ends. The CDR3 sequence is CASSQGSDEQFF. For the CDR3, the DNA is TGCGCCAGCAGCCAAGGCTCGGATGAGCAGTTCTTC.

The chain links TRBV15 to TRBJ2-7; maybe TRBD1 (6 bases). Trimming shortened V by 6 bases and J by 2 bases, and 17 bases separated the two germline ends. Germline V lookup: CDR1 LNHNV, CDR2 YYDKDF (reference sequence). CDR3 length equals 15 residues. CDR3 sequence (DNA): TGTGCCACCAGTCCCTCCGGGACATACCCCTACGAGCAGTACTTC. Its protein is CATSPSGTYPYEQYF.

The CDR3 DNA reads as TGCGCCAGCAGCAATGGACAGGGGTGGACTGAAGCTTTCTTT. It codes for CASSNGQGWTEAFF. The chain carries TRBV5-1 and TRBJ1-1; TRBD1 matches at 9 bases. V lost 4 bases, J lost 5 bases, and 6 bases stayed unmatched. The CDR3 has 14 residues. Germline CDR1 SGHRS, CDR2 YFSETQ.

The chain joins TRBV21-1 to TRBJ2-5; the table's D call TRBD1 went unverified against the DNA. TRBV21-1 is termed a pseudogene. The CDR3 totals 14 residues. The CDR3 DNA is TGTGCCAGCAGAGAACAGGGAGCCCAAGAGACCCAGTACTTC. This translates into CASREQGAQETQYF.

V gene TRBV28 combines with J gene TRBJ2-1, with a possible D match to TRBD1 (6 bases). Germline CDR1 MDHEN, CDR2 SYDVKM. V lost 6 bases and J lost 8, with 17 bases in between. The CDR3 is 14 amino acids. CDR3 nucleotide sequence: TGTGCCAGCAGCACCTCGCAGGGGTCCGATGAGCAGTTCTTC. It yields the protein CASSTSQGSDEQFF.

This clone turned up a few times. The chain links TRBV6-5 to TRBJ1-6; a weak D match, TRBD1 (5 bases). V was shortened by 6 bases and J by 5 bases, with 11 bases between the two germline ends. This CDR3 comprises 14 residues. CDR1 and CDR2 (germline): MNHEY, SVGAGI. This chain's CDR3 is CASRKTADNSPLHF. CDR3 sequence (DNA): TGTGCCAGCAGGAAGACAGCCGATAATTCACCCCTCCACTTT.

This chain connects TRBV9 to TRBJ2-1; 9 nucleotides match TRBD2. Germline trimming cut 0 bases from V and 6 bases from J; bases unmatched to any gene: 4. Germline CDR1 and CDR2: SGDLS and YYNGEE. CDR3 size: 15 residues. This chain's CDR3 is CASSVEGGGGNEQFF. The CDR3 DNA reads as TGTGCCAGCAGCGTAGAAGGCGGGGGGGGCAATGAGCAGTTCTTC.

The V and J genes are TRBV5-1 and TRBJ1-4; 7 nucleotides line up with TRBD1. Trimming cost V 6 bases and J 5 bases; bases outside gene matches: 10. This CDR3 spans 15 amino acids. The germline V gene has CDR1 SGHRS and CDR2 YFSETQ. In DNA, the CDR3 is TGCGCCAGCACCAGGGGGACGAACAACAATGAAAAACTGTTTTTT. As protein: CASTRGTNNNEKLFF.

The rearrangement uses TRBV6-2 or TRBV6-3 and TRBJ1-2; weak D call: TRBD1 (6 bases). The CDR3 is made up of 17 amino acids. In germline, CDR1 is MNHEY, CDR2 SVGEGT. V lost 2 bases to trimming and J lost 2 bases, with 18 bases between them. The CDR3: CASSYTLIRTENYGYTF. In DNA, the CDR3 is TGTGCCAGCAGTTACACTCTAATTCGGACAGAAAACTATGGCTACACCTTC.

CDR3 coding DNA: TGTGCCAGCTCACCCGATACGAATCTCCAAGAGACCCAGTACTTC. Protein: CASSPDTNLQETQYF. J is TRBJ2-5 and V is TRBV18; no clear D. This CDR3 has 15 residues. V lost 3 bases and J lost 1, with 12 bases in between. Per germline, CDR1 KGHSH and CDR2 LQKENI.

The V call is TRBV6-5, the J call TRBJ1-5, with D possibly being TRBD1 (5 bases). This CDR3 comprises 15 residues. The V end was cut by 6 bases, the J end by 3 bases, with 15 bases between. Germline V CDR1 and CDR2: MNHEY, SVGAGI. CDR3 amino acids: CASRGVLGPNQPQHF. The DNA of the CDR3 is TGTGCCAGCAGGGGGGTACTTGGACCCAATCAGCCCCAGCATTTT.

This chain links TRBV6-1 with TRBJ2-5; 9 bases align to TRBD1. V was pared by 3 bases and J by 5 bases, with 7 bases of the junction left unmatched. The CDR3 extends over 15 amino acids. Germline V gene sequence: CDR1 MNHNS, CDR2 SASEGT. CDR3 sequence (DNA): TGTGCCAGCAGTGAGGCTACAGGGGGCGCGGAGACCCAGTACTTC. This translates into CASSEATGGAETQYF.

The chain uses TRBV19 and TRBJ1-1; no clear D. Germline CDR1 LNHDA, CDR2 SQIVND (reference sequence). Trimming shortened V by 1 base and J by 6 bases, and 9 bases separated the two germline ends. CDR3 length: 13 residues. The CDR3 sequence is CASSIGRFSEAFF. The CDR3 DNA is TGTGCCAGTAGTATAGGAAGGTTCTCTGAAGCTTTCTTT.

The chain has TRBV19 and TRBJ2-1, with 15 bases fitting TRBD2. The V gene's germline CDR1 is LNHDA and CDR2 SQIVND (reference sequence). J lost 0 bases, V lost 7 bases, and 4 bases had no gene match. This CDR3 spans 17 amino acids. The CDR3 DNA sequence: TGTGCCAGTACCGGGACTAGCGGGAGGAGCTCCTACAATGAGCAGTTCTTC. As protein: CASTGTSGRSSYNEQFF.

The chain combines TRBV27 with TRBJ2-4; 8 nucleotides align to TRBD2. Germline assignment: CDR1 MNHEY and CDR2 SMNVEV (reference sequence). The CDR3 length is 17 residues. V dropped 7 bases and J dropped 8; count of bases not matched to a gene: 19. CDR3 region: CASTPRGSGVHPDIQYF. In DNA form, the CDR3 reads TGTGCCAGCACCCCCCGGGGTAGCGGGGTCCATCCGGACATTCAGTACTTC.